One and the same sample provided the 22 T cell receptor beta chains below, sequenced in a study of blood T cell repertoires in COVID-19. This table comes from immunoSEQ multiplex PCR, and its TCRdb copy is limited to in-frame clones, with some not included. The sample shows 90,000 to 100,000 clones, roughly 87% of them seen only once. Sequenced material: peripheral blood. The receptors come from a man aged 70-80 years with acute or convalescent COVID-19.

J is TRBJ2-2 and V is TRBV5-1, with 7 bases fitting TRBD1. The CDR3 has 15 residues. Germline loops: CDR1 SGHRS, CDR2 YFSETQ. V shed 1 base, J shed 3 bases, and the junction held 3 bases outside the gene matches. CDR3 nucleotide sequence: TGCGCCAGCAGCTTGCCAGGGGGATACACCGGGGAGCTGTTTTTT. It yields the protein CASSLPGGYTGELFF.

This chain connects TRBV24-1 to TRBJ1-1; D call uncertain. V was cut by 2 bases and J by 0 bases, with 9 bases left in between. The CDR3 is made up of 15 amino acids. Germline CDR1 KGHDR, CDR2 SFDVKD. The CDR3 sequence is CATSDSKSVNTEAFF. The CDR3 DNA reads as TGTGCCACCAGTGATTCCAAATCGGTGAACACTGAAGCTTTCTTT.

With regard to this clone: The same CDR3 also results from other DNA sequences found in this sample. This sequence joins TRBV14 and TRBJ1-2; 7 bases align to TRBD1. Trimming removed 3 bases from V and 2 bases from J; junction bases left unmatched: 3. Per germline, CDR1 SGHDN and CDR2 FVKESK. This CDR3 comprises 14 residues. The CDR3 region has the DNA TGTGCCAGCAGCCAGCGACAGGGAAACTATGGCTACACCTTC. Translating it yields CASSQRQGNYGYTF.

V usage is TRBV19 and J usage is TRBJ2-5; D ambiguous. Germline V gene lookup returns CDR1 LNHDA and CDR2 SQIVND (reference sequence). CDR3 length equals 13 residues. Between the trimmed V and J ends, which lost 4 bases and 1 base, there was a span of 7 bases. The CDR3 bases are TGTGCCAGTAGTACAGGTCCCCAAGAGACCCAGTACTTC. Translated: CASSTGPQETQYF.

This clone came up once. The chain has TRBV10-1 and TRBJ1-2, with D unresolved. The CDR3 sequence is 15 residues long. V was clipped by 2 bases and J by 2 bases, with 12 bases between them. The germline CDR1 and CDR2 sequences are WNHNN and SYGVQD (reference sequence). CDR3 loop: CASSEGSQENYGYTF. The CDR3 nucleotides read TGCGCCAGCAGTGAGGGGAGTCAGGAGAACTATGGCTACACCTTC.

The chain uses TRBV19 and TRBJ1-5; D remains ambiguous. This CDR3 is 13 amino acids long. The germline V and J ends were trimmed by 3 bases and 3 bases, with 6 bases remaining between them. The germline V gene encodes CDR1 LNHDA and CDR2 SQIVND (reference sequence). CDR3 sequence: CASSMGNNQPQHF. The CDR3, as DNA: TGTGCCAGTAGTATGGGCAACAATCAGCCCCAGCATTTT. The complete variable domain, with remaining parts taken from reference TRBV19 and TRBJ1-5, reads DGGITQSPKYLFRKEGQNVTLSCEQNLNHDAMYWYRQDPGQGLRLIYYSQIVNDFQKGDIAEGYSVSREKKESFPLTVTSAQKNPTAFYLCASSMGNNQPQHFGDGTRLSIL.

J is TRBJ1-1 and V is TRBV11-2; D might be TRBD1 (5 bases). V lost 0 bases, J lost 1 base, and 15 bases lay in between. Germline assignment: CDR1 SGHAT and CDR2 FQNNGV. The CDR3 consists of 17 residues. CDR3 bases: TGTGCCAGCAGCTTAGAACCTAGAAGGGGAAAGAACACTGAAGCTTTCTTT. Translation: CASSLEPRRGKNTEAFF.

V and J are TRBV4-1 and TRBJ1-1; no clear D. In germline, CDR1 is MGHRA, CDR2 YSYEKL. V shed 5 bases and J shed 3 bases, with 13 bases lying between them. CDR3 size: 14 residues. The CDR3, as DNA: TGCGCCAGCAGCGTGATGAGCCTGGACACTGAAGCTTTCTTT. Translating gives CASSVMSLDTEAFF.

This rearrangement joins TRBV28 to TRBJ1-2; D may be TRBD1 (5 bases). Trimming shortened V by 3 bases and J by 8 bases, and 25 bases separated the two germline ends. This CDR3 has 17 residues. Germline V CDR1 and CDR2: MDHEN, SYDVKM. The CDR3 region is CASSLGPRDRALGGYTF. Here the CDR3 DNA reads TGTGCCAGCAGTTTGGGGCCCCGAGACAGAGCCCTCGGGGGCTACACCTTC.

The V and J genes are TRBV5-1 and TRBJ2-5; D call uncertain. CDR3 length: 14 residues. V lost 4 bases to trimming and J lost 3 bases, with 13 bases between them. CDR1 is SGHRS and CDR2 is YFSETQ in the germline V gene. The CDR3 here is CASSIIGSEETQYF. The CDR3 DNA reads TGCGCCAGCAGCATAATAGGAAGCGAAGAGACCCAGTACTTC.

The genes are TRBV19 and TRBJ2-3; 8 positions match TRBD2. The V gene's germline CDR1 is LNHDA and CDR2 SQIVND (reference sequence). The CDR3 loop spans 15 amino acids. Germline trimming cut 2 bases from V and 1 base from J; bases unmatched to any gene: 2. CDR3 DNA sequence: TGTGCCAGTAGTATAAAAGCGGGGGGCACAGATACGCAGTATTTT. It codes for CASSIKAGGTDTQYF.

The chain has TRBV6-5 and TRBJ1-6; weak D call: TRBD1 (6 bases). Germline V gene sequence: CDR1 MNHEY, CDR2 SVGAGI. The CDR3 has 15 amino acids. V lost 5 bases to trimming and J lost 7 bases, with 15 bases between them. The CDR3 nucleotides read TGTGCCAGCAGTAACCTACTCACAGGGAATTCACCCCTCCACTTT. The encoded protein is CASSNLLTGNSPLHF.

The V gene is TRBV30, the J gene TRBJ2-7; 7 nucleotides align to TRBD1. The CDR3 has 13 residues. The V and J ends lost 4 bases and 2 bases, in that order; junction bases with no gene match: 5. CDR1 GTSNPN and CDR2 SVGIG come from the germline V gene (reference sequence). The CDR3: CAWNTGTAYEQYF. Here the CDR3 DNA reads TGTGCCTGGAACACCGGGACAGCCTACGAGCAGTACTTC.

V gene TRBV28 combines with J gene TRBJ2-7; TRBD1 matches at 7 bases. CDR1 and CDR2 from the germline V gene are MDHEN and SYDVKM. This CDR3 region has 12 residues. Unmatched junction bases numbered 2, after V lost 7 bases and J lost 2 bases. The CDR3 sequence: CASNDRAYEQYF. The CDR3 nucleotides are TGTGCCAGCAACGACAGGGCCTACGAGCAGTACTTC.

The chain uses TRBV11-2 and TRBJ1-2, with D perhaps TRBD1 (5 bases). V lost 4 bases, J lost 0 bases, and 9 bases lay in between. Germline lookup yields CDR1 SGHAT and CDR2 FQNNGV. The CDR3 runs 14 residues. CDR3 in DNA: TGTGCCAGCAGCTCGCGGGGGGCTAACTATGGCTACACCTTC. Protein product: CASSSRGANYGYTF. Based on the CDR3 plus reference TRBV11-2 and TRBJ1-2, the full variable domain is EAGVAQSPRYKIIEKRQSVAFWCNPISGHATLYWYQQILGQGPKLLIQFQNNGVVDDSQLPKDRFSAERLKGVDSTLKIQPAKLEDSAVYLCASSSRGANYGYTFGSGTRLTVV.

This sequence joins TRBV2 and TRBJ2-7; tentatively, D is TRBD1 (7 bases). Looked up from germline, CDR1 is SNHLY and CDR2 is FYNNEI. This CDR3 has 15 residues. The ends were cut back, 7 bases at V and 4 bases at J, with 20 bases in the middle. CDR3: CASKEGVQGGYEQYV. The CDR3 nucleotides read TGTGCCAGCAAAGAAGGGGTCCAGGGGGGTTACGAGCAGTACGTC.

This clone was picked up one time. The chain uses TRBV5-1 and TRBJ1-4; TRBD1 agrees at 9 bases. The CDR3 is 19 amino acids. CDR1 is SGHRS, CDR2 YFSETQ, per germline. The V gene end was trimmed by 0 bases and the J gene end by 2 bases; junction bases not matched to a gene: 11. The CDR3 protein is CASSLGDRVGLRTNEKLFF. The DNA of the CDR3 is TGCGCCAGCAGCTTGGGGGACAGGGTAGGGCTACGGACTAATGAAAAACTGTTTTTT.

The chain employs TRBV6-5 and TRBJ1-1; TRBD1 aligns across 10 bases. Germline values: CDR1 MNHEY, CDR2 SVGAGI. This CDR3 spans 13 amino acids. V trimming: 6 bases; J trimming: 4 bases; junction bases outside the gene matches: 2. The CDR3 reads CASSRTGGTEAFF. The CDR3 bases are TGTGCCAGCAGCAGGACAGGGGGCACTGAAGCTTTCTTT.

The CDR3 DNA reads as TGCGCCAGCACCTTAGCGGGGGCGAACACCGGGGAGCTGTTTTTT. It specifies CASTLAGANTGELFF. The chain joins TRBV10-2 to TRBJ2-2, with 9 bases that match TRBD2. The CDR3 has 15 amino acids. The trim removed 7 bases at V and 0 bases at J, leaving 3 bases unmatched. Germline lookup yields CDR1 WSHSY and CDR2 SAAADI.

The chain carries TRBV6-5 and TRBJ2-2; D remains unclear. The V end was cut by 0 bases, the J end by 6 bases, with 11 bases between. Germline V gene data show CDR1 as MNHEY and CDR2 as SVGAGI. This CDR3 spans 15 amino acids. This CDR3 is CASSYSNPSAGELFF. DNA for the CDR3: TGTGCCAGCAGTTACTCGAATCCCAGCGCCGGGGAGCTGTTTTTT.

The chain links TRBV5-1 to TRBJ2-5; TRBD2 aligns across 9 bases. Germline loops: CDR1 SGHRS, CDR2 YFSETQ. CDR3 length: 14 amino acids. V lost 1 base, J lost 5 bases, and 3 bases stayed unmatched. The CDR3 protein is CASSLSGGLETQYF. The DNA of the CDR3 is TGCGCCAGCAGCTTGAGCGGGGGGTTGGAGACCCAGTACTTC.

The rearrangement joins TRBV6-7 to TRBJ2-7, with 7 nucleotides matching TRBD1. TRBV6-7 counts as an open reading frame of uncertain function. This CDR3 is built from 15 residues. V lost 9 bases to trimming and J lost 0 bases; unmatched junction nucleotides: 11. CDR3 DNA sequence: TGTGCCAGGGTGGGACGACAGGGAAGCTCCTACGAGCAGTACGTC. It specifies CARVGRQGSSYEQYV.